This T cell receptor (beta chain) was obtained from a study of cytomegalovirus exposure and HLA in healthy donors. Notes on the study in general: The study put roughly 160 TCR beta chains on its list as cytomegalovirus-associated. A few chains tied to CMV proved CMV antigen-specific in vitro. That first-cohort TCR clusters tended to co-occur in the roughly 120 validation repertoires was found in a later analysis.

TCRdb's copy holds only in-frame clones and misses some; the assay was immunoSEQ multiplex PCR. The repertoire holds about 140,000 clones, with roughly 88% as singletons. Germline loops: CDR1 LNHDA, CDR2 SQIVND (reference sequence). The CDR3 runs to 13 residues. The ends were cut back, 3 bases at V and 4 bases at J, with 9 bases in the middle. As concerns this clone: The antigen remains undetermined.

The clonotype comes from a young woman in good health and CMV-seropositive. The chain joins TRBV19 to TRBJ1-2; maybe TRBD1 (5 bases). Input material: PBMCs. This chain's CDR3 is CASSMGGVYGYTF. CDR3 in DNA: TGTGCCAGTAGTATGGGAGGGGTCTATGGCTACACCTTC.